The 5 T cell receptor beta chains below were found in one sample sequenced in a study of cytomegalovirus exposure and HLA in healthy donors. The data were produced by immunoSEQ multiplex PCR, yet TCRdb's version contains in-frame clones alone and is incomplete. The table includes approximately 210,000 clones, approximately 85% detected once. Sample: PBMCs. The receptor set was obtained from a woman aged 18-29 years in good health and CMV-seronegative.

The chain couples TRBV13 to TRBJ2-5; 13 nucleotides match TRBD2. The CDR3 totals 16 residues. Germline CDR1 PRHDT, CDR2 FYEKMQ (reference sequence). Trimming at V came to 4 bases and at J to 5 bases, leaving 7 bases not matched to a gene. In nucleotides, the CDR3 is TGTGCCAGCAGCTGGAGACTAGCGGGGGGCGGGGAGACCCAGTACTTC. Translated: CASSWRLAGGGETQYF.

This chain connects TRBV6-6 to TRBJ1-2, with TRBD1 as a possible D gene (6 bases). The ends were cut back, 4 bases at V and 4 bases at J, with 13 bases in the middle. Germline V gives CDR1 MNHNY, CDR2 SVGAGI (reference sequence). This CDR3 is built from 14 residues. CDR3 bases: TGTGCCAGCAGTTTTTTACAGGGCGGCTATGGCTACACCTTC. It encodes CASSFLQGGYGYTF.

This chain connects TRBV4-2 to TRBJ2-7; 8 nucleotides line up with TRBD1. Losses at the gene ends were 1 base for V and 1 base for J; bases not matched to a gene: 6. Germline V gene data show CDR1 as LGHNA and CDR2 as YNFKEQ. The CDR3 length is 16 residues. This CDR3 is CASSQGMRDRSYEQYF. The CDR3, as DNA: TGTGCCAGCAGCCAAGGTATGCGGGACAGGTCCTACGAGCAGTACTTC.

A single count supports this clone. The V call is TRBV15, the J call TRBJ1-3; 7 bases fit TRBD1. With 2 bases clipped from V and 2 bases from J, the junction kept 9 bases outside the gene matches. This CDR3 has 17 amino acids. Germline loops: CDR1 LNHNV, CDR2 YYDKDF (reference sequence). In DNA form, the CDR3 reads TGTGCCACCAGCAGACAACGACAGGGTTCCCCTGGAAACACCATATATTTT. It encodes CATSRQRQGSPGNTIYF.

The genes are TRBV6-1 and TRBJ2-6; TRBD1 matches at 7 bases. The junction had 4 bases not matched to a gene; V was cut back by 4 bases and J by 1 base. Per germline, CDR1 MNHNS and CDR2 SASEGT. This CDR3 has 16 amino acids. The CDR3 DNA reads as TGTGCCAGCAGTGTAAGACAGGGTTCTGGGGCCAACGTCCTGACTTTC. Residues: CASSVRQGSGANVLTF.